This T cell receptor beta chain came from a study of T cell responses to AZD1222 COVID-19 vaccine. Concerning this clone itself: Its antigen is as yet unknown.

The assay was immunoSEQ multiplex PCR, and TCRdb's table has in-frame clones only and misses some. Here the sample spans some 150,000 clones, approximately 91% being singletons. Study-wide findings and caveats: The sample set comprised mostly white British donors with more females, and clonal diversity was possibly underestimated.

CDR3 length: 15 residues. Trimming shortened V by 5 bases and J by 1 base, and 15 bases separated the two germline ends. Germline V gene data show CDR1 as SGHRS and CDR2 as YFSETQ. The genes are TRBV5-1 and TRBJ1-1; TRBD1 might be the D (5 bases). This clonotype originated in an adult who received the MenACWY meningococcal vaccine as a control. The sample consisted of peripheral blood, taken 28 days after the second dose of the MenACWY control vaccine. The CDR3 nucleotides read TGCGCCAGCAGGCAAACCGGGGGTCAGAACACTGAAGCTTTCTTT. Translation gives CASRQTGGQNTEAFF.